These 27 T cell receptor beta chains were sequenced from one sample in a study of tumor-infiltrating lymphocytes in localized non-small cell lung cancer. Measured with immunoSEQ multiplex PCR; TCRdb has only the in-frame clones, and not every one. The sample contains about 21,000 clones, 80% of which appear only once. The sample comprised lung tumor tissue. Receptors originate from a human donor with non-small cell lung cancer.

This chain links TRBV10-1 with TRBJ2-2; 13 nucleotides line up with TRBD2. Germline CDR1 WNHNN, CDR2 SYGVQD (reference sequence). V gave up 4 bases and J gave up 1 base; unmatched junction bases: 6. The CDR3 is 18 amino acids. CDR3 nucleotide sequence: TGCGCCAGCAGTGGACTAGCGGGAGGACGTGTGAACACCGGGGAGCTGTTTTTT. Protein sequence: CASSGLAGGRVNTGELFF.

This chain links TRBV5-6 with TRBJ2-1, with 7 nucleotides matching TRBD2. Per germline, CDR1 SGHDT and CDR2 YYEEEE. With 7 bases clipped from V and 10 bases from J, the junction kept 5 bases outside the gene matches. The CDR3 has 11 amino acids. The CDR3 reads CASQRDYEQFF. In nucleotides, the CDR3 is TGTGCCAGCCAGCGGGACTACGAGCAGTTCTTC. Drawing the rest from reference TRBV5-6 and TRBJ2-1, the complete variable domain is DAGVTQSPTHLIKTRGQQVTLRCSPKSGHDTVSWYQQALGQGPQFIFQYYEEEERQRGNFPDRFSGHQFPNYSSELNVNALLLGDSALYLCASQRDYEQFFGPGTRLTVL.

The rearrangement joins TRBV7-2 to TRBJ2-6, with D possibly being TRBD1 or TRBD2 (5 bases each). The germline V gene encodes CDR1 SGHTA and CDR2 FQGNSA. Trimming removed 5 bases from V and 0 bases from J, with 17 bases in between. The CDR3 is 18 residues long. The CDR3 region has the DNA TGTGCCAGCAGCCTAAATTCCGGGACCCTCTCTGGGGCCAACGTCCTGACTTTC. The encoded protein is CASSLNSGTLSGANVLTF.

The chain combines TRBV5-1 with TRBJ2-7; 8 positions match TRBD2. Trimming took 0 bases from V and 2 from J; bases not matched to a gene: 13. There are 18 residues in the CDR3. Germline V gene data show CDR1 as SGHRS and CDR2 as YFSETQ. The CDR3 sequence: CASSLAPGGGIGAYEQYF. In nucleotides, the CDR3 is TGCGCCAGCAGCTTGGCCCCGGGGGGGGGTATAGGGGCCTACGAGCAGTACTTC.

The genes are TRBV7-2 and TRBJ2-2, with TRBD1 as a possible D gene (6 bases). The CDR3 runs to 13 residues. Germline loops: CDR1 SGHTA, CDR2 FQGNSA. Trimming removed 2 bases at V and 8 bases at J, with 9 bases between. The CDR3 region is CASSLFGTGELFF. The CDR3 bases are TGTGCCAGCAGCTTATTTGGGACAGGGGAGCTGTTTTTT.

V is TRBV5-1 and J is TRBJ2-1, with D tentatively TRBD2 (6 bases). V shed 0 bases and J shed 9 bases, with 13 bases lying between them. Germline lookup yields CDR1 SGHRS and CDR2 YFSETQ. The CDR3 covers 14 residues. CDR3 loop: CASSLDPGVGEQFF. The CDR3 region has the DNA TGCGCCAGCAGCTTGGATCCGGGGGTGGGTGAGCAGTTCTTC.

V is TRBV27 and J is TRBJ2-4; TRBD1 matches 7 bases. The V gene's germline CDR1 is MNHEY and CDR2 SMNVEV (reference sequence). There are 16 residues in the CDR3. V trimming: 5 bases; J trimming: 0 bases; junction bases outside the gene matches: 7. The CDR3 sequence is CASSVWGQTAKNIQYF. The CDR3 bases are TGTGCCAGCAGTGTATGGGGACAGACAGCCAAAAACATTCAGTACTTC.

The V call is TRBV19, the J call TRBJ2-2; 8 nucleotides agree with TRBD1. V lost 10 bases, J lost 4 bases, and 8 bases stayed unmatched. Germline CDR1 reads LNHDA; CDR2 reads SQIVND (reference sequence). The CDR3 is made up of 14 amino acids. The chain's CDR3 is CATGATGATGELFF. CDR3 nucleotides: TGTGCCACGGGCGCGACAGGGGCCACCGGGGAGCTGTTTTTT.

This clone has more than one count but fewer than ten. The rearrangement joins TRBV19 to TRBJ2-7, with TRBD2 as a possible D gene (6 bases). V lost 3 bases and J lost 4, with 16 bases in between. Looked up from germline, CDR1 is LNHDA and CDR2 is SQIVND (reference sequence). The CDR3 runs 15 residues. CDR3 nucleotide sequence: TGTGCCAGTAGTATCGGGGACTCAGGGATTTACGAGCAGTACTTC. Translated: CASSIGDSGIYEQYF.

This sequence joins TRBV7-2 and TRBJ1-1, with D maybe TRBD1 (5 bases). Germline-derived CDR1 and CDR2 are SGHTA and FQGNSA. The CDR3 is 14 residues long. Trimming shortened V by 0 bases and J by 6 bases, and 11 bases separated the two germline ends. The CDR3 bases are TGTGCCAGCAGCTTAGCGCGCGGGGCCCCTGAAGCTTTCTTT. This gives the protein CASSLARGAPEAFF.

The genes are TRBV18 and TRBJ2-3; D perhaps matches TRBD2 (6 bases). V was clipped by 3 bases and J by 8 bases, with 9 bases between them. The CDR3 is 12 amino acids. Germline loops: CDR1 KGHSH, CDR2 LQKENI. The CDR3 sequence is CASSPSSGTQYF. Written as DNA, the CDR3 is TGTGCCAGCTCACCGAGTAGCGGTACGCAGTATTTT. The whole variable domain, filled in from reference TRBV18 and TRBJ2-3, reads NAGVMQNPRHLVRRRGQEARLRCSPMKGHSHVYWYRQLPEEGLKFMVYLQKENIIDESGMPKERFSAEFPKEGPSILRIQQVVRGDSAAYFCASSPSSGTQYFGPGTRLTVL.

The genes are TRBV5-1 and TRBJ2-2; TRBD1 matches 9 bases. Losses at the gene ends were 3 bases for V and 5 bases for J; bases not matched to a gene: 8. Germline V gene sequence: CDR1 SGHRS, CDR2 YFSETQ. This CDR3 comprises 16 residues. The CDR3 sequence is CASSSRGTGRTGELFF. The CDR3 DNA sequence: TGCGCCAGCAGCTCCCGGGGGACAGGGCGGACCGGGGAGCTGTTTTTT.

The chain joins TRBV6-5 to TRBJ2-5, with 10 bases fitting TRBD1. The V gene end was trimmed by 5 bases and the J gene end by 7 bases; junction bases not matched to a gene: 10. This CDR3 is built from 15 residues. Germline values: CDR1 MNHEY, CDR2 SVGAGI. This chain's CDR3 is CASSPLTGQGGTQYF. The DNA for the CDR3 is TGTGCCAGCAGTCCCCTCACCGGACAGGGGGGGACCCAGTACTTC.

V and J are TRBV5-1 and TRBJ2-3; 12 bases match TRBD2. Trimming took 4 bases from V and 3 from J; bases not matched to a gene: 6. The CDR3 runs 16 residues. Germline V gives CDR1 SGHRS, CDR2 YFSETQ. The DNA of the CDR3 is TGCGCCAGCAGCGAGGGACTAGCGGGTCTTACAGATACGCAGTATTTT. This sequence encodes CASSEGLAGLTDTQYF. Drawing the rest from reference TRBV5-1 and TRBJ2-3, the complete variable domain is KAGVTQTPRYLIKTRGQQVTLSCSPISGHRSVSWYQQTPGQGLQFLFEYFSETQRNKGNFPGRFSGRQFSNSRSEMNVSTLELGDSALYLCASSEGLAGLTDTQYFGPGTRLTVL.

The chain links TRBV6-1 to TRBJ2-1, with D possibly called TRBD1 or TRBD2 (5 bases each). The CDR3 is made up of 15 amino acids. CDR1 and CDR2 from the germline V gene are MNHNS and SASEGT. V was pared by 8 bases and J by 3 bases, with 17 bases between. In DNA, the CDR3 is TGTGCCAGCGAAACTACAGGAGAGGGCTACAATGAGCAGTTCTTC. As protein: CASETTGEGYNEQFF.

The chain links TRBV11-3 to TRBJ2-5; 8 bases are shared with TRBD2. Trimming took 5 bases from V and 4 from J; bases not matched to a gene: 12. This CDR3 is 16 amino acids long. In germline, CDR1 is SGHNT, CDR2 YENEEA. DNA of the CDR3: TGTGCCAGCAGCCTTGGCGCGGGAGGTTCAATAGAGACCCAGTACTTC. Translation: CASSLGAGGSIETQYF.

V is TRBV29-1 and J is TRBJ2-3, with 8 bases that match TRBD2. The CDR3 sequence is 16 residues long. Germline V lookup: CDR1 SQVTM, CDR2 ANQGSEA. With V trimmed by 6 bases and J by 0 bases, 11 bases remained unmatched. Here the CDR3 DNA reads TGCAGCGTGCGTATACCGGGACTAGTTAGCACAGATACGCAGTATTTT. Protein: CSVRIPGLVSTDTQYF.

The V gene is TRBV5-3, the J gene TRBJ2-1; either TRBD1 or TRBD2 may supply D (5 bases each). TRBV5-3 is assigned to the ORF class and has an uncertain function. The CDR3 length is 15 residues. With 4 bases removed from V and 1 base from J, the gap between germline ends came to 12 bases. The CDR3 protein is CARSISGPSYNEQFF. CDR3 bases: TGTGCCAGAAGCATCTCGGGGCCTTCCTACAATGAGCAGTTCTTC.

V usage is TRBV19 and J usage is TRBJ2-1; D gene uncertain. V lost 5 bases to trimming and J lost 5 bases, with 7 bases between them. Germline V gene lookup returns CDR1 LNHDA and CDR2 SQIVND (reference sequence). The CDR3 has 12 amino acids. CDR3 protein: CASSAVDNEQFF. The CDR3 DNA is TGTGCCAGTAGTGCCGTGGACAATGAGCAGTTCTTC. Drawing the rest from reference TRBV19 and TRBJ2-1, the complete variable domain is DGGITQSPKYLFRKEGQNVTLSCEQNLNHDAMYWYRQDPGQGLRLIYYSQIVNDFQKGDIAEGYSVSREKKESFPLTVTSAQKNPTAFYLCASSAVDNEQFFGPGTRLTVL.

The chain couples TRBV7-8 to TRBJ2-1; the match to TRBD2 covers 12 bases. The trim removed 5 bases at V and 8 bases at J, leaving 13 bases unmatched. The CDR3 has 17 residues. The germline V gene encodes CDR1 SGHVS and CDR2 FQNEAQ. The CDR3 nucleotides read TGTGCCAGCAGCCCCAGAGGGCTAGCGGGAGGGCACCATGAGCAGTTCTTC. Translation: CASSPRGLAGGHHEQFF.

This clone was detected only a few times. The rearrangement links TRBV27 to TRBJ2-7; D possibly corresponds to TRBD1 (6 bases). Germline values: CDR1 MNHEY, CDR2 SMNVEV (reference sequence). This CDR3 comprises 13 residues. V was cut by 7 bases and J by 9 bases, with 19 bases left in between. This chain's CDR3 is CASKKRDKSGQYF. The CDR3 bases are TGTGCCAGCAAAAAAAGGGACAAATCAGGGCAGTACTTC.

The J gene is TRBJ1-1, the V gene TRBV5-1; the D gene is possibly TRBD1 (5 bases). The germline CDR1 and CDR2 sequences are SGHRS and YFSETQ. The CDR3 length is 15 residues. The ends were cut back, 3 bases at V and 5 bases at J, with 17 bases in the middle. CDR3 region: CASSSLGQGGTEAFF. CDR3 nucleotide sequence: TGCGCCAGCAGCTCTCTGGGGCAGGGCGGAACTGAAGCTTTCTTT. Full variable domain (remainder filled in from reference TRBV5-1 and TRBJ1-1): KAGVTQTPRYLIKTRGQQVTLSCSPISGHRSVSWYQQTPGQGLQFLFEYFSETQRNKGNFPGRFSGRQFSNSRSEMNVSTLELGDSALYLCASSSLGQGGTEAFFGQGTRLTVV.

About this clone itself: One end of the junction varies from germline; a read error may be responsible. The chain employs TRBV5-5 and TRBJ2-7; D remains unclear. CDR3 length equals 16 residues. The germline gives CDR1 SGHKS, CDR2 YYEKEE (reference sequence). CDR3 residues: CASSPRPDQGSHEQYF. Here the CDR3 DNA reads TGTGCCAGCAGCCCTAGACCGGACCAAGGCTCCCACGAGCAGTACTTC. Filled out from reference TRBV5-5 and TRBJ2-7, the complete variable domain reads DAGVTQSPTHLIKTRGQQVTLRCSPISGHKSVSWYQQVLGQGPQFIFQYYEKEERGRGNFPDRFSARQFPNYSSELNVNALLLGDSALYLCASSPRPDQGSHEQYFGPGTRLTVT.

The rearrangement uses TRBV28 and TRBJ2-1; 7 bases are shared with TRBD2. J lost 6 bases, V lost 3 bases, and 8 bases had no gene match. This CDR3 region has 15 residues. Germline V gene sequence: CDR1 MDHEN, CDR2 SYDVKM. DNA for the CDR3: TGTGCCAGCAGTTTCATCGGGGGGAAGCCCAATGAGCAGTTCTTC. Amino acid sequence: CASSFIGGKPNEQFF.

This clone was counted only a few times. The V gene is TRBV7-9, the J gene TRBJ1-2; no reliable D call. The germline V and J ends were trimmed by 1 base and 2 bases, with 5 bases remaining between them. CDR3 size: 13 residues. From germline, CDR1 is SEHNR and CDR2 FQNEAQ (reference sequence). The CDR3 DNA sequence: TGTGCCAGCAGCTTAGGAGGGAACTATGGCTACACCTTC. The encoded protein is CASSLGGNYGYTF.

This clone has more than one count but fewer than ten. The chain links TRBV18 to TRBJ2-1; the D gene is possibly TRBD1 (5 bases). Germline V gene sequence: CDR1 KGHSH, CDR2 LQKENI. The ends were cut back, 6 bases at V and 5 bases at J, with 14 bases in the middle. CDR3 size: 14 residues. In DNA, the CDR3 is TGTGCCAGCTCGCAGGTGGGGCAGGACAATGAGCAGTTCTTC. Its protein is CASSQVGQDNEQFF.

The V call is TRBV9, the J call TRBJ2-2, with 11 bases matching TRBD2. Germline CDR1 SGDLS, CDR2 YYNGEE. This CDR3 has 17 residues. The V segment lost 0 bases and the J segment 6 bases; nucleotides outside the gene matches: 7. The CDR3 sequence: CASSVAPIAGGPGELFF. CDR3 nucleotides: TGTGCCAGCAGCGTAGCCCCTATAGCGGGAGGGCCCGGGGAGCTGTTTTTT.